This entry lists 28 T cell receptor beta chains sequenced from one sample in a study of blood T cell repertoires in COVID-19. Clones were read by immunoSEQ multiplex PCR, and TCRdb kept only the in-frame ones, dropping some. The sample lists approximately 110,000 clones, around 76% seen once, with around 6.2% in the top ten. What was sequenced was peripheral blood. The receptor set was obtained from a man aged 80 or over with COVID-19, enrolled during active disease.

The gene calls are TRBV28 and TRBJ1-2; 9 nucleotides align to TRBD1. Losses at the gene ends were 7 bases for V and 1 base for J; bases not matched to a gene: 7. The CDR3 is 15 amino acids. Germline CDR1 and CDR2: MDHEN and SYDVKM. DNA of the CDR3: TGTGCCAGCATCACAGGGGGCGATATTAACTATGGCTACACCTTC. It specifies CASITGGDINYGYTF.

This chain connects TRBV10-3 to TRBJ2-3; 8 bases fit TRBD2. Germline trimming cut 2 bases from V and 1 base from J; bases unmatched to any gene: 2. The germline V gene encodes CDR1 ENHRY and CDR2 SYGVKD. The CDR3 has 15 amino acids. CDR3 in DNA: TGTGCCATCAGTGAGGCGCGGGAGGGCACAGATACGCAGTATTTT. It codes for CAISEAREGTDTQYF.

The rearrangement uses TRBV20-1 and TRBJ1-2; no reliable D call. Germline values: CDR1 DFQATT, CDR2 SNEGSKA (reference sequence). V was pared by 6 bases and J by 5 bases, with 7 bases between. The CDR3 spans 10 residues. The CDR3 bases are TGCAGTGCCTACCAATATGGCTACACCTTC. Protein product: CSAYQYGYTF.

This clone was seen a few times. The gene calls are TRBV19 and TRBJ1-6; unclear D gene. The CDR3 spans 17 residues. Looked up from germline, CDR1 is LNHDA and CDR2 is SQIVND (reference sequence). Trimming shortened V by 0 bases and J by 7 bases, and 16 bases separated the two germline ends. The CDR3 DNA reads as TGTGCCAGTAGTATAGATCTGGCAGGTGGACTGAATTCACCCCTCCACTTT. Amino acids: CASSIDLAGGLNSPLHF.

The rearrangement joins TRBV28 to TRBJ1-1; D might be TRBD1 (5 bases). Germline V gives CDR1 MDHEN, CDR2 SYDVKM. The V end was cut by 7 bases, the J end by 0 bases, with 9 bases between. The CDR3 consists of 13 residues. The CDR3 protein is CASTGQLNTEAFF. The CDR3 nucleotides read TGTGCCAGCACCGGACAATTGAACACTGAAGCTTTCTTT.

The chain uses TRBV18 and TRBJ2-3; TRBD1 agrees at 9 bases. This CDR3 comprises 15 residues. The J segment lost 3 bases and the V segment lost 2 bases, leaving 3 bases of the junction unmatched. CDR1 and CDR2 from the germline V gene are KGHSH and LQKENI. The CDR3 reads CASSPGTGQTDTQYF. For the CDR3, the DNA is TGTGCCAGCTCACCAGGGACAGGGCAAACAGATACGCAGTATTTT.

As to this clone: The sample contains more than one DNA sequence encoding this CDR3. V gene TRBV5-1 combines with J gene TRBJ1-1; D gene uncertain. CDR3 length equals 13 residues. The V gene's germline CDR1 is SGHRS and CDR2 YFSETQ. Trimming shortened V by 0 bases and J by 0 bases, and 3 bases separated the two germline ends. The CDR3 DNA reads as TGCGCCAGCAGCTTGGCGGTGAACACTGAAGCTTTCTTT. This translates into CASSLAVNTEAFF.

The CDR3 region is CASSSQENTEAFF. CDR3 coding DNA: TGTGCCAGCAGCTCCCAGGAGAACACTGAAGCTTTCTTT. This chain links TRBV11-3 with TRBJ1-1, with unresolved D. CDR1 and CDR2 from the germline V gene are SGHNT and YENEEA. V was shortened by 4 bases and J by 1 base, with 7 bases between the two germline ends. The CDR3 sequence is 13 residues long.

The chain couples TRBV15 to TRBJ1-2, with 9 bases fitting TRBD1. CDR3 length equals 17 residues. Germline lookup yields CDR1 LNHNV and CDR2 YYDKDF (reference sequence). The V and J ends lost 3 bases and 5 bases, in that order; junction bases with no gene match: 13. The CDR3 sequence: CATSSSTGGVFRYGYTF. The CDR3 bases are TGTGCCACCAGCAGTTCTACAGGGGGCGTATTTCGGTATGGCTACACCTTC.

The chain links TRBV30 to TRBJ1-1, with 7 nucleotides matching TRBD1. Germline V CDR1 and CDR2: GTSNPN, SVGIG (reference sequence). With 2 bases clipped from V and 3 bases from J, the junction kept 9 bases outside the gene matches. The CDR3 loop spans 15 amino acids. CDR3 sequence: CAWSSQGGRDTEAFF. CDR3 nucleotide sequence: TGTGCCTGGAGTAGTCAGGGGGGCAGGGACACTGAAGCTTTCTTT.

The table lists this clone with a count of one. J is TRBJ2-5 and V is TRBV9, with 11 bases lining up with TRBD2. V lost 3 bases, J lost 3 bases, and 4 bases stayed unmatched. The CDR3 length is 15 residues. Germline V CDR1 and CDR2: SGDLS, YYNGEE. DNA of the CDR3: TGTGCCAGCAGCGGGGTAGCGGGAGGGGAAGAGACCCAGTACTTC. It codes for CASSGVAGGEETQYF.

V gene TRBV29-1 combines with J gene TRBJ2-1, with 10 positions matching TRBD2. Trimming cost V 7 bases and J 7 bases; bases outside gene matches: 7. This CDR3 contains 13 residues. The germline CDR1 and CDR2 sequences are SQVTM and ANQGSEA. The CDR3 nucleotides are TGCAGCGCTGATAGCGGGAGGTGGAATGAGCAGTTCTTC. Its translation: CSADSGRWNEQFF.

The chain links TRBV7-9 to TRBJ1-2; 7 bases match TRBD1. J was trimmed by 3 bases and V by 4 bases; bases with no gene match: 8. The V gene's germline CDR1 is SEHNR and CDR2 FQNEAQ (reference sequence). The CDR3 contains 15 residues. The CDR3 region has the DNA TGTGCCAGCAGCTCGGGGAACAGGGGCGACTATGGCTACACCTTC. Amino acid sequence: CASSSGNRGDYGYTF.

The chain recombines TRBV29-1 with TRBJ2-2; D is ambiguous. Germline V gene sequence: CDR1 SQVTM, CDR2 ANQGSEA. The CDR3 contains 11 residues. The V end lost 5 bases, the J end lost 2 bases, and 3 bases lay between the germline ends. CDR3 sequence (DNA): TGCAGCGTTCAAAACACCGGGGAGCTGTTTTTT. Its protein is CSVQNTGELFF.

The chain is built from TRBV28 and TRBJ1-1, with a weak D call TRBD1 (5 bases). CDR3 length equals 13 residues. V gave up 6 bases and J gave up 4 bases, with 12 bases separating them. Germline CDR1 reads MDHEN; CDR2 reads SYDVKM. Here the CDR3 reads CASRTGFSTEAFF. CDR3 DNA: TGTGCCAGCAGAACAGGTTTTTCCACTGAAGCTTTCTTT. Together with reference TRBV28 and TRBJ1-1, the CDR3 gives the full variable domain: DVKVTQSSRYLVKRTGEKVFLECVQDMDHENMFWYRQDPGLGLRLIYFSYDVKMKEKGDIPEGYSVSREKKERFSLILESASTNQTSMYLCASRTGFSTEAFFGQGTRLTVV.

The CDR3 DNA reads as TGCGCCAGCAGCTCACAGGCGGCCTATGGCTACACCTTC. This codes for CASSSQAAYGYTF. The chain employs TRBV5-1 and TRBJ1-2; a weak D match, TRBD1 (5 bases). The CDR3 spans 13 residues. With 3 bases removed from V and 4 bases from J, the gap between germline ends came to 10 bases. Germline values: CDR1 SGHRS, CDR2 YFSETQ.

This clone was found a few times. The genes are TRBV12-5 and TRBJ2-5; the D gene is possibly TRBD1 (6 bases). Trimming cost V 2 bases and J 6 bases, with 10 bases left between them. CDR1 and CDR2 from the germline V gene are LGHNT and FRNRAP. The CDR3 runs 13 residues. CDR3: CASGLSGEKTQYF. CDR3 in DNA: TGTGCTAGTGGTTTGTCAGGGGAGAAGACCCAGTACTTC.

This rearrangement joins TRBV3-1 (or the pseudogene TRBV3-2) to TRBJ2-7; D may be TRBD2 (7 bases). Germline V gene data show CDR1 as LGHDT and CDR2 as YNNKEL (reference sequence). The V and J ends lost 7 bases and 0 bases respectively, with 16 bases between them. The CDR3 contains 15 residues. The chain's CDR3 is CASTRKGGFSYEQYF. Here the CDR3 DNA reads TGTGCCAGCACCCGGAAGGGGGGGTTCTCCTACGAGCAGTACTTC.

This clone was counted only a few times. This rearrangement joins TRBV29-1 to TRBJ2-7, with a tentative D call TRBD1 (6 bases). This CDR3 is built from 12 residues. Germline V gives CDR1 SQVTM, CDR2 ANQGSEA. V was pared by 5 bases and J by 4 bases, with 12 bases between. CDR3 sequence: CSVYRGHYEQYF. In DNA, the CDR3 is TGCAGCGTTTATAGGGGACATTACGAGCAGTACTTC.

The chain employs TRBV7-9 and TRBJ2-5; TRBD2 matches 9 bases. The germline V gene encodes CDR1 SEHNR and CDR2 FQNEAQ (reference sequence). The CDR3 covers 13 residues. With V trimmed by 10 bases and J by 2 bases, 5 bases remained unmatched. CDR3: CATGLAGQETQYF. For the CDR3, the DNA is TGTGCCACGGGTCTAGCGGGGCAAGAGACCCAGTACTTC.

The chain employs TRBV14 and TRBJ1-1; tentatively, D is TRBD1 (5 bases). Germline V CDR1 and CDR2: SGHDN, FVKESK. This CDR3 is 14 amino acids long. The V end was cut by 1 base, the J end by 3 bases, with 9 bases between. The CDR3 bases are TGTGCCAGCAGCCAAGGGCGACAGTACACTGAAGCTTTCTTT. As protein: CASSQGRQYTEAFF.

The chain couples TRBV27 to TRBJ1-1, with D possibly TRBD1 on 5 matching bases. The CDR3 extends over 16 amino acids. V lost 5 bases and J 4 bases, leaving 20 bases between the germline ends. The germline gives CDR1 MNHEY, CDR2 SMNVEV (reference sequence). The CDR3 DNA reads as TGTGCCAGCAGTACTCTGGGGCAGGGCTTCGGCACTGAAGCTTTCTTT. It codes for CASSTLGQGFGTEAFF.

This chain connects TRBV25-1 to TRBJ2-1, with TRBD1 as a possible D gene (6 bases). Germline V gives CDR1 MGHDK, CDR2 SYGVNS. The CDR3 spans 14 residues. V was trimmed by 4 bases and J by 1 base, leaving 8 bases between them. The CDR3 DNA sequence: TGTGCCAGCAGTGTCACAGGGTCCTACAATGAGCAGTTCTTC. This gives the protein CASSVTGSYNEQFF.

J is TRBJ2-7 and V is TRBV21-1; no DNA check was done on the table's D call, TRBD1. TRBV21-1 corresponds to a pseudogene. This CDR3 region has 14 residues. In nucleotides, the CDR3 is TGTGCCAGCAGCGGACAGGGGGTGAGGGGCGAGCAGTACTTC. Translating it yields CASSGQGVRGEQYF.

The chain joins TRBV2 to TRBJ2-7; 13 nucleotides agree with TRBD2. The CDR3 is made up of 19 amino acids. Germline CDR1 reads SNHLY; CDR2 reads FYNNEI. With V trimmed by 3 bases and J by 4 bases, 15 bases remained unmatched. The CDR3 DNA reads TGTGCCAGCAGTGATCATTTCGGAGGACTAGCGGGAGTATCTTACGAGCAGTACTTC. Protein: CASSDHFGGLAGVSYEQYF.

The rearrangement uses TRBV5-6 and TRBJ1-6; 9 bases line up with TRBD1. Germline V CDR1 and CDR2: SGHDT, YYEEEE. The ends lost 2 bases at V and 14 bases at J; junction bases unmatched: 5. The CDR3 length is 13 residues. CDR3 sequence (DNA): TGTGCCAGCAGCTTCTCGGACAGGGGCACCCTCCACTTT. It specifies CASSFSDRGTLHF.

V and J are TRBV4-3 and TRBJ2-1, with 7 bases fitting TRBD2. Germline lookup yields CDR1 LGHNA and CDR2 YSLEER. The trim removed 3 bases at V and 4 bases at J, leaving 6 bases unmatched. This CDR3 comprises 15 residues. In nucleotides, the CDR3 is TGCGCCAGCAGCCAGGGGACGGGACTATACAATGAGCAGTTCTTC. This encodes CASSQGTGLYNEQFF.

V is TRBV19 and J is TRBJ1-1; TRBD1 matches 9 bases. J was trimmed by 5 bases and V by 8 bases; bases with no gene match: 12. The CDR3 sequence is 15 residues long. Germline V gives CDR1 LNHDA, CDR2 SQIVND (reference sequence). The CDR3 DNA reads TGTGCCAGTGGGACAGGGCCCGCCTCGGGGACTGAAGCTTTCTTT. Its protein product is CASGTGPASGTEAFF.